A single sample is the source of the 13 T cell receptor beta chains below, sequenced in a study of blood T cell repertoires in COVID-19. Generated by immunoSEQ multiplex PCR, the TCRdb table keeps only in-frame clones and is missing some. The sample holds about 320,000 clones; over 75% are singletons and the top ten take approximately 7.5%. Sequenced material: peripheral blood. All receptors come from a human donor in a cohort sampled during active COVID-19.

This rearrangement joins TRBV12-3 or TRBV12-4 to TRBJ1-2, with D perhaps matching TRBD1 (5 bases). The CDR3 totals 11 residues. Trimming stripped 5 bases from V and 5 bases from J, with 6 bases between. The CDR3 nucleotides read TGTGCCAGCAGTAGACAGTATGGCTACACCTTC. This codes for CASSRQYGYTF.

This sequence joins TRBV28 and TRBJ2-7, with 8 bases lining up with TRBD1. Germline V lookup: CDR1 MDHEN, CDR2 SYDVKM. The CDR3 covers 16 residues. V was pared by 6 bases and J by 7 bases, with 17 bases of the junction left unmatched. For the CDR3, the DNA is TGTGCCAGCAGGTTACGACAGGGGAAGGTGATGGGGGAGCAGTACTTC. Its translation: CASRLRQGKVMGEQYF.

This clone was counted ten times or more. V usage is TRBV24-1 and J usage is TRBJ1-2, with a tentative D call TRBD1 (5 bases). This CDR3 has 13 residues. The V end lost 3 bases, the J end lost 7 bases, and 11 bases lay between the germline ends. Germline loops: CDR1 KGHDR, CDR2 SFDVKD. CDR3 residues: CATSDPGNRGYTF. CDR3 in DNA: TGTGCCACCAGTGATCCAGGGAATCGTGGCTACACCTTC.

In its sample, this clone was seen a few times. The chain joins TRBV7-8 to TRBJ1-1; D might be TRBD1 (6 bases). With 1 base removed from V and 4 bases from J, the gap between germline ends came to 7 bases. Germline V lookup: CDR1 SGHVS, CDR2 FQNEAQ. CDR3 length equals 13 residues. For the CDR3, the DNA is TGTGCCAGCAGCTTAGGAGGGGGCACTGAAGCTTTCTTT. It encodes CASSLGGGTEAFF.

The chain recombines TRBV5-6 with TRBJ1-6, with 7 bases that match TRBD1. The germline V gene has CDR1 SGHDT and CDR2 YYEEEE. The CDR3 covers 14 residues. V lost 5 bases to trimming and J lost 13 bases; unmatched junction nucleotides: 12. The CDR3 DNA is TGTGCCAGCAGACCGGGCGCAGGGGGAAGGCCCCTCCACTTT. It yields the protein CASRPGAGGRPLHF.

The chain recombines TRBV25-1 with TRBJ1-1; 7 positions agree with TRBD1. Germline CDR1 reads MGHDK; CDR2 reads SYGVNS. This CDR3 has 14 residues. Losses at the gene ends were 6 bases for V and 4 bases for J; bases not matched to a gene: 8. The chain's CDR3 is CASRLGGLGTEAFF. In DNA, the CDR3 is TGTGCCAGCAGACTAGGGGGCCTGGGCACTGAAGCTTTCTTT.

This chain uses TRBV7-2 with TRBJ1-2; D is uncertain. CDR3 length equals 13 residues. CDR1 and CDR2 (germline): SGHTA, FQGNSA. V dropped 6 bases and J dropped 2 bases, with 10 bases sitting between them. CDR3 DNA: TGTGCCAGCAGTCCGGGTAGGAACTATGGCTACACCTTC. This translates into CASSPGRNYGYTF.

The chain employs TRBV2 and TRBJ1-5; TRBD1 might be the D (5 bases). V was clipped by 4 bases and J by 0 bases, with 10 bases between them. Germline CDR1 and CDR2: SNHLY and FYNNEI. The CDR3 totals 15 residues. The CDR3 DNA reads TGTGCCAGCAGTGCTGTAAGGGGTAGCAATCAGCCCCAGCATTTT. Protein: CASSAVRGSNQPQHF.

The gene calls are TRBV5-4 and TRBJ1-2; weak D call: TRBD1 (6 bases). The germline gives CDR1 SGHNT, CDR2 YYREEE (reference sequence). Trimming removed 3 bases from V and 1 base from J, with 7 bases in between. This CDR3 contains 13 residues. The CDR3 protein is CASSSRGNYGYTF. CDR3 nucleotide sequence: TGTGCCAGCAGCTCCAGGGGTAACTATGGCTACACCTTC.

The genes are TRBV5-1 and TRBJ1-2; D is uncertain. Germline values: CDR1 SGHRS, CDR2 YFSETQ. The CDR3 totals 16 residues. Between the trimmed V and J ends, which lost 0 bases and 7 bases, there was a span of 19 bases. CDR3 amino acids: CASSLGSAAGGGGYTF. CDR3 nucleotide sequence: TGCGCCAGCAGCTTGGGTTCGGCGGCGGGAGGAGGTGGCTACACCTTC.

The rearrangement links TRBV19 to TRBJ1-2; 7 nucleotides line up with TRBD1. V trimming: 7 bases; J trimming: 5 bases; junction bases outside the gene matches: 10. This CDR3 comprises 14 residues. Germline values: CDR1 LNHDA, CDR2 SQIVND (reference sequence). Written as DNA, the CDR3 is TGTGCCAGTAACCCATCGGCAGGGGGATATGGCTACACCTTC. It codes for CASNPSAGGYGYTF.

The gene calls are TRBV6-6 and TRBJ1-6, with 8 bases aligning to TRBD1. The CDR3 has 14 amino acids. The V segment lost 6 bases and the J segment 6 bases; nucleotides outside the gene matches: 4. Germline assignment: CDR1 MNHNY and CDR2 SVGAGI (reference sequence). The CDR3 here is CASSLTGGNSPLHF. The CDR3 DNA reads as TGTGCCAGCAGCCTCACAGGGGGTAATTCACCCCTCCACTTT.

V usage is TRBV7-6 and J usage is TRBJ2-6; 7 bases align to TRBD1. The V gene's germline CDR1 is SGHVS and CDR2 FNYEAQ. V was clipped by 5 bases and J by 3 bases; unmatched bases: 7. The CDR3 has 16 amino acids. CDR3 nucleotides: TGTGCCAGCAGCCAAGAGACAGGGTTTGGGGCCAACGTCCTGACTTTC. This codes for CASSQETGFGANVLTF.